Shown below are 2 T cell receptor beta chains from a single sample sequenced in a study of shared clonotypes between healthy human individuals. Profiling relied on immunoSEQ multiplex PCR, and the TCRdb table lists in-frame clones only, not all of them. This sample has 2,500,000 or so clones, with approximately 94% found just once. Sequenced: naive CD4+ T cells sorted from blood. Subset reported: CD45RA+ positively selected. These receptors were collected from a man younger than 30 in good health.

The CDR3 DNA is TGTGCCAGCAGTTATCCCCCGGGACAGGTTCCCTACGAGCAGTACTTC. Encoded protein: CASSYPPGQVPYEQYF. The chain carries TRBV6-6 and TRBJ2-7; 8 positions agree with TRBD1. After removal of 3 bases from V and 2 bases from J, the junction contained 9 bases not matched to a gene. CDR1 MNHNY and CDR2 SVGAGI come from the germline V gene (reference sequence). The CDR3 contains 16 residues.

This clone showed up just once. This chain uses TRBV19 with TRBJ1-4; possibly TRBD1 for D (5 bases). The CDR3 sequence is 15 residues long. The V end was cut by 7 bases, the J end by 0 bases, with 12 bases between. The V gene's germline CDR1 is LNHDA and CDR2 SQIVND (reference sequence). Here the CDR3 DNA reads TGTGCCAGTAATATCGGGGGGACAACTAATGAAAAACTGTTTTTT. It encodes CASNIGGTTNEKLFF.